These 25 T cell receptor beta chains share one sample of origin, sequenced in a study of Graves' ophthalmopathy and Graves' hyperthyroidism (dated by TCRdb to 2016 to 2019). Sequenced on an Illumina HiSeq 2000. For repertoire sequencing, TCR beta CDR3 regions were amplified from RNA transcripts. The first round of RT-PCR was done with HTBI primers and the Qiagen OneStep RT-PCR kit, and was followed by a second round of multiplex PCR, then size selection and purification. Through fastp at Q25 and MiXCR, TCRdb rebuilt clones from the public reads, retaining in-frame beta chains. Every CDR3 protein is listed once, alongside the most common genes and DNA of its rows. Counted in this sample were tens of thousands of distinct CDR3 sequences; 45% to 60% of them appeared once. The ten largest clonotypes hold 6.5% of the sample. Sample: peripheral blood. The receptors originated from an adult woman with stable Graves' hyperthyroidism.

As concerns this clonotype: The junction does not match germline at one end; this may be a read error. The rearrangement uses TRBV5-6 and TRBJ2-5; 8 nucleotides match TRBD2. The CDR3 covers 16 residues. The germline V gene has CDR1 SGHDT and CDR2 YYEEEE. The CDR3 loop is CAGSRGMAGGQETQYF. CDR3 nucleotides: TGTGCCGGCAGCAGAGGAATGGCGGGGGGCCAAGAGACCCAGTACTTC.

The sample holds one count of this clonotype. The V call is TRBV11-2, the J call TRBJ2-4; D is uncertain. Germline-derived CDR1 and CDR2 are SGHAT and FQNNGV. The ends were cut back, 11 bases at V and 7 bases at J, with 24 bases in the middle. The CDR3 has 15 residues. The CDR3 DNA reads as TGTGCCGGCGGCTTAGTTGCACAGCCTTATAACATTCAGTACTTC. It translates to CAGGLVAQPYNIQYF.

In its sample, this clonotype is medium-sized (0.01 to 0.1%). The chain recombines TRBV10-3 with TRBJ2-1; 11 nucleotides agree with TRBD2. V was pared by 2 bases and J by 6 bases, with 9 bases of the junction left unmatched. The length of the CDR3 is 17 residues. Germline CDR1 ENHRY, CDR2 SYGVKD. The CDR3 spells CAISETVTSGSPNEQFF. In DNA, the CDR3 is TGTGCCATCAGTGAGACTGTTACTAGCGGGAGTCCCAATGAGCAGTTCTTC.

There are many counts of this clonotype. The J gene is TRBJ2-7, the V gene TRBV5-6; 7 positions match TRBD2. The CDR3 is made up of 14 amino acids. With V trimmed by 4 bases and J by 7 bases, 11 bases remained unmatched. From germline, CDR1 is SGHDT and CDR2 YYEEEE. Here the CDR3 reads CASSRGLGDREQYF. Written as DNA, the CDR3 is TGTGCCAGCAGCAGAGGACTAGGAGATCGAGAGCAGTACTTC. Together with reference TRBV5-6 and TRBJ2-7, the CDR3 gives the full variable domain: DAGVTQSPTHLIKTRGQQVTLRCSPKSGHDTVSWYQQALGQGPQFIFQYYEEEERQRGNFPDRFSGHQFPNYSSELNVNALLLGDSALYLCASSRGLGDREQYFGPGTRLTVT.

This clonotype was detected many times. This chain links TRBV11-2 with TRBJ1-4; 9 bases match TRBD1. CDR3 length equals 15 residues. Germline CDR1 SGHAT, CDR2 FQNNGV. Losses at the gene ends were 4 bases for V and 8 bases for J; bases not matched to a gene: 8. DNA of the CDR3: TGTGCCAGCAGCTCTTCCGGGACAGGGTTAGAAAAACTGTTTTTT. It specifies CASSSSGTGLEKLFF. The full variable domain, in which reference TRBV11-2 and TRBJ1-4 provide the parts outside the CDR3, is EAGVAQSPRYKIIEKRQSVAFWCNPISGHATLYWYQQILGQGPKLLIQFQNNGVVDDSQLPKDRFSAERLKGVDSTLKIQPAKLEDSAVYLCASSSSGTGLEKLFFGSGTQLSVL.

The V gene is TRBV19, the J gene TRBJ1-1; unclear D gene. CDR1 and CDR2 from the germline V gene are LNHDA and SQIVND (reference sequence). The CDR3 has 11 amino acids. The V end lost 6 bases, the J end lost 8 bases, and 10 bases lay between the germline ends. CDR3 region: CASRSIGEAFF. DNA for the CDR3: TGTGCCAGTAGGTCCATTGGAGAAGCTTTCTTT. Using reference TRBV19 and TRBJ1-1 for the parts outside the CDR3, the full variable domain is DGGITQSPKYLFRKEGQNVTLSCEQNLNHDAMYWYRQDPGQGLRLIYYSQIVNDFQKGDIAEGYSVSREKKESFPLTVTSAQKNPTAFYLCASRSIGEAFFGQGTRLTVV.

This clonotype was recorded at least ten times. The chain combines TRBV12-3 or TRBV12-4 with TRBJ2-3, with no clear D. Trimming pared 2 bases from V and 1 base from J, leaving 7 bases between. This CDR3 has 14 amino acids. CDR3 loop: CASSLNTGTDTQYF. DNA for the CDR3: TGTGCCAGCAGTTTAAATACCGGCACAGATACGCAGTATTTT.

This clonotype was seen only a few times. This rearrangement joins TRBV29-1 to TRBJ1-6, with TRBD1 matching over 7 bases. V lost 6 bases to trimming and J lost 8 bases; unmatched junction nucleotides: 7. Germline CDR1 SQVTM, CDR2 ANQGSEA. The CDR3 consists of 13 residues. CDR3 protein: CSVKDRLDSPLHF. Written as DNA, the CDR3 is TGCAGCGTGAAGGACAGGTTAGATTCACCCCTCCACTTT.

This clonotype showed up many times. This chain connects TRBV18 to TRBJ2-5; D unresolved. Trimming took off 6 bases at V and 7 bases at J, with 15 bases between the two ends. Germline CDR1 KGHSH, CDR2 LQKENI. This CDR3 contains 13 residues. The CDR3 DNA reads as TGTGCCAGCTCCCTGGGTAGCTACGGGACCCAGTACTTC. Protein product: CASSLGSYGTQYF.

This clonotype has at least ten counts. The V gene is TRBV27, the J gene TRBJ2-3; possible D gene TRBD2, 6 bases. The length of the CDR3 is 14 residues. The V end was cut by 5 bases, the J end by 2 bases, with 11 bases between. In germline, CDR1 is MNHEY, CDR2 SMNVEV (reference sequence). The CDR3 DNA reads as TGTGCCAGCAGTCCCGGGGAGGCCACAGATACGCAGTATTTT. It is translated as CASSPGEATDTQYF.

Within the sample, this clonotype is medium-sized. The genes are TRBV7-2 and TRBJ2-7; TRBD1 agrees at 9 bases. The junction had 5 bases not matched to a gene; V was cut back by 5 bases and J by 3 bases. Germline V gene data show CDR1 as SGHTA and CDR2 as FQGNSA. The CDR3 extends over 14 amino acids. The CDR3 sequence is CASSPTGGLYEQYF. Here the CDR3 DNA reads TGTGCCAGCAGCCCGACAGGGGGTCTCTACGAGCAGTACTTC.

This clonotype appeared many times. The chain carries TRBV6-6 and TRBJ1-1; D may be TRBD1 (5 bases). This CDR3 contains 13 residues. V lost 6 bases and J 4 bases, leaving 12 bases between the germline ends. Germline loops: CDR1 MNHNY, CDR2 SVGAGI (reference sequence). CDR3 in amino acids: CASRNGGATEAFF. In DNA, the CDR3 is TGTGCCAGCAGAAACGGAGGGGCCACTGAAGCTTTCTTT.

V usage is TRBV24-1 and J usage is TRBJ2-1, with 10 bases matching TRBD2. After removal of 2 bases from V and 8 bases from J, the junction contained 2 bases not matched to a gene. Germline V gives CDR1 KGHDR, CDR2 SFDVKD. This CDR3 contains 14 residues. The CDR3 region is CATSDSSGSHEQFF. The CDR3 coding sequence is TGTGCCACCAGTGATTCTAGCGGGAGCCATGAGCAGTTCTTC.

The chain joins TRBV12-3 or TRBV12-4 to TRBJ2-1; D unresolved. V shed 2 bases and J shed 12 bases, with 17 bases lying between them. The CDR3 runs 14 residues. The CDR3 DNA follows: TGTGCCAGCAGTTTAAATACCGGCACAGATACGCAGTTCTTC. Translating gives CASSLNTGTDTQFF.

The chain uses TRBV24-1 and TRBJ2-7; 7 nucleotides agree with TRBD2. The CDR3 has 14 residues. J lost 3 bases, V lost 3 bases, and 4 bases had no gene match. The germline CDR1 and CDR2 sequences are KGHDR and SFDVKD. CDR3 loop: CATSDKAGVYEQYF. CDR3 in DNA: TGTGCCACCAGTGATAAGGCGGGAGTCTACGAGCAGTACTTC.

This rearrangement joins TRBV12-3 or TRBV12-4 to TRBJ2-3; 8 positions match TRBD2. The junction had 8 bases not matched to a gene; V was cut back by 5 bases and J by 7 bases. CDR3 size: 14 residues. CDR3 DNA: TGTGCCAGCAGTAGTAGCGGGACCGGAAATACGCAGTATTTT. This codes for CASSSSGTGNTQYF.

This clonotype was counted ten times or more. The CDR3 bases are TGTGCCAGCAGTAAAGCAGCTAGTTACACCGGGGAGCTGTTTTTT. It encodes CASSKAASYTGELFF. The chain joins TRBV12-3 or TRBV12-4 to TRBJ2-2; D call uncertain. The length of the CDR3 is 15 residues. The V and J ends lost 5 bases and 3 bases respectively, with 13 bases between them.

V gene TRBV5-4 combines with J gene TRBJ1-2; D unresolved. Trimming took off 1 base at V and 7 bases at J, with 11 bases between the two ends. The CDR3 consists of 13 residues. CDR1 and CDR2 (germline): SGHNT, YYREEE (reference sequence). CDR3 coding DNA: TGTGCCAGCAGCTTGTTTGAATATGGTGGCTACACCTTC. Amino acids: CASSLFEYGGYTF. The whole variable domain, remainder taken from reference TRBV5-4 and TRBJ1-2, is ETGVTQSPTHLIKTRGQQVTLRCSSQSGHNTVSWYQQALGQGPQFIFQYYREEENGRGNFPPRFSGLQFPNYSSELNVNALELDDSALYLCASSLFEYGGYTFGSGTRLTVV.

The sample holds a few counts of this clonotype. The chain carries TRBV7-9 and TRBJ2-1; D remains ambiguous. V lost 0 bases and J lost 10, with 4 bases in between. The CDR3 consists of 11 residues. Germline V lookup: CDR1 SEHNR, CDR2 FQNEAQ (reference sequence). This CDR3 is CASSLAAEQFF. The CDR3, as DNA: TGTGCCAGCAGCTTAGCTGCCGAGCAGTTCTTC.

In its sample, this clonotype is medium-sized. The rearrangement uses TRBV10-3 and TRBJ1-6, with TRBD1 identical over 7 bases. With 6 bases clipped from V and 5 bases from J, the junction kept 4 bases outside the gene matches. The germline V gene has CDR1 ENHRY and CDR2 SYGVKD. This CDR3 region has 14 residues. CDR3 amino acids: CAISGQENNSPLHF. The CDR3 DNA reads as TGTGCCATCAGCGGACAGGAGAATAATTCACCCCTCCACTTT.

This clonotype came up many times. The J gene is TRBJ1-2, the V gene TRBV27, with D maybe TRBD1 (5 bases). V lost 5 bases and J 5 bases, leaving 15 bases between the germline ends. Germline CDR1 and CDR2: MNHEY and SMNVEV (reference sequence). CDR3 length: 14 residues. DNA of the CDR3: TGTGCCAGCAGTGTACGTCGTGGGGGTTATGGCTACACCTTC. It yields the protein CASSVRRGGYGYTF.

Regarding this clonotype: At one of its ends the junction is not consistent with the germline gene, which may arise from a read error. This chain links TRBV12-3 or TRBV12-4 with TRBJ2-1; 12 bases are shared with TRBD2. The CDR3 consists of 15 residues. This chain's CDR3 is CASSQLAGGYNVQFF. CDR3 coding DNA: TGTGCCAGCAGTCAACTAGCGGGAGGTTACAATGTGCAGTTCTTC.

Concerning this clonotype itself: No conserved phenylalanine or tryptophan ends this CDR3, so it is likely a read error. This chain connects TRBV12-3 or TRBV12-4 to TRBJ1-4; weak D call: TRBD1 (5 bases). The CDR3 covers 14 residues. With 6 bases removed from V and 5 bases from J, the gap between germline ends came to 13 bases. The CDR3 coding sequence is TGTGCCAGCAGCCCGGGACCGATCAATGAAAAACTGTTTCAT. This sequence encodes CASSPGPINEKLFH.

Regarding this clonotype: Since a much larger clone is just one base distant, this may be a read error. The conserved phenylalanine or tryptophan normally closing the CDR3 is absent here, so this likely arose from a read error. This sequence joins TRBV12-3 or TRBV12-4 and TRBJ2-5, with TRBD2 matching 8 bases. The CDR3 is made up of 15 amino acids. Here the CDR3 reads CASRASGRGKEAQYL. Here the CDR3 DNA reads TGTGCCAGCAGGGCGTCCGGGAGGGGAAAAGAGGCCCAGTACCTC.

The rearrangement links TRBV20-1 to TRBJ1-2, with D unresolved. Trimming removed 3 bases from V and 0 bases from J, with 17 bases in between. The CDR3 has 16 amino acids. Germline CDR1 and CDR2: DFQATT and SNEGSKA (reference sequence). In nucleotides, the CDR3 is TGCAGTGCTAGGGAGATCAGCCGGCCCGCTAACTATGGCTACACCTTC. Amino acid sequence: CSAREISRPANYGYTF.